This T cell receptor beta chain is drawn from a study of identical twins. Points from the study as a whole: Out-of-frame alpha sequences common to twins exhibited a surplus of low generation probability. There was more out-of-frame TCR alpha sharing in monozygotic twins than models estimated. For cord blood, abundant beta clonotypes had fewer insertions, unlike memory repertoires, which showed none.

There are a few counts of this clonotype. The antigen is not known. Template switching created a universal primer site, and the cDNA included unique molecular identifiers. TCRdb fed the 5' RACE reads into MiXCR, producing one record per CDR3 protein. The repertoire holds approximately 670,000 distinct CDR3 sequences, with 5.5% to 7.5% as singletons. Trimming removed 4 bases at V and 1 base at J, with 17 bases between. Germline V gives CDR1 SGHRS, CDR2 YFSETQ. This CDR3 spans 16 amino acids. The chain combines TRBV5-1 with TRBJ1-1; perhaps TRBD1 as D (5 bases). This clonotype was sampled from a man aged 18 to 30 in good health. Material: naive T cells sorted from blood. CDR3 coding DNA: TGCGCCAGCAGCCGCGGCAGGGCGATAACGAACACTGAAGCTTTCTTT. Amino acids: CASSRGRAITNTEAFF.